These 15 T cell receptor beta chains were all obtained from the same sample, sequenced in a study of blood T cell repertoires in COVID-19 (dated by TCRdb to about 2020). The library was obtained by the immunoSEQ multiplex PCR assay. Not all clones reach the TCRdb copy of this immuneACCESS table, which keeps in-frame sequences only. Checked studies attribute under half of the gap to unresolved V genes and leave the rest unexplained. This sample lists approximately 60,000 clones; 84% were detected once. Approximately 15% of the sample goes to the ten largest clones. The source material was peripheral blood. These receptors were obtained from a man aged 70 or older with active COVID-19.

V gene TRBV21-1 combines with J gene TRBJ2-7; the table's TRBD2 call for D was not verified on the DNA. TRBV21-1 is a known pseudogene. The length of the CDR3 is 13 residues. CDR3 coding DNA: TGTGCCAGCCCGGGGGGTAGCTCCTACGAGCAGTACTTC. As protein: CASPGGSSYEQYF.

This clone was seen more than once but under ten times. CDR3 bases: TGTGCCAGCAGTTACAGGAGTAACACCGGGGAGCTGTTTTTT. As protein: CASSYRSNTGELFF. The rearrangement joins TRBV6-2 or TRBV6-3 to TRBJ2-2; D is uncertain. CDR3 length: 14 residues. Trimming shortened V by 2 bases and J by 2 bases, and 6 bases separated the two germline ends. Germline CDR1 MNHEY, CDR2 SVGEGT.

With respect to this clone: Within the sample, other DNA sequences also encode this same CDR3. The chain couples TRBV7-3 to TRBJ2-1, with 9 bases aligning to TRBD2. V was pared by 4 bases and J by 5 bases, with 3 bases of the junction left unmatched. The CDR3 runs to 14 residues. Germline loops: CDR1 SGHTA, CDR2 FQGTGA. The CDR3 loop is CASSSGLADNEQFF. DNA for the CDR3: TGTGCCAGCAGCTCGGGACTAGCAGACAATGAGCAGTTCTTC. Together with reference TRBV7-3 and TRBJ2-1, the CDR3 gives the full variable domain: GAGVSQTPSNKVTEKGKYVELRCDPISGHTALYWYRQSLGQGPEFLIYFQGTGAADDSGLPNDRFFAVRPEGSVSTLKIQRTERGDSAVYLCASSSGLADNEQFFGPGTRLTVL.

This clone occurred a few times. V gene TRBV21-1 combines with J gene TRBJ1-1; the tabulated D call, TRBD1, remains unverified against the DNA. TRBV21-1 is a pseudogene segment. The CDR3 contains 14 residues. CDR3 sequence: CASFFLHRSGEAFF. The DNA of the CDR3 is TGTGCCAGCTTTTTTCTACACAGGTCGGGTGAAGCTTTCTTT.

This sequence joins TRBV18 and TRBJ2-7; 9 bases are shared with TRBD1. Germline CDR1 and CDR2: KGHSH and LQKENI. There are 15 residues in the CDR3. V lost 3 bases, J lost 3 bases, and 6 bases stayed unmatched. CDR3 nucleotide sequence: TGTGCCAGCTCACCGGGTGGACAGGGGAGCTACGAGCAGTACTTC. As protein: CASSPGGQGSYEQYF.

V and J are TRBV30 and TRBJ1-2; a weak D match, TRBD1 (6 bases). Germline lookup yields CDR1 GTSNPN and CDR2 SVGIG (reference sequence). CDR3 length: 12 residues. The ends were cut back, 5 bases at V and 8 bases at J, with 15 bases in the middle. For the CDR3, the DNA is TGTGCCTGGCAACAGGGCGAAGGGGGCTACACCTTC. Protein product: CAWQQGEGGYTF. Supplemented by reference TRBV30 and TRBJ1-2, the full variable domain reads SQTIHQWPATLVQPVGSPLSLECTVEGTSNPNLYWYRQAAGRGLQLLFYSVGIGQISSEVPQNLSASRPQDRQFILSSKKLLLSDSGFYLCAWQQGEGGYTFGSGTRLTVV.

V usage is TRBV5-1 and J usage is TRBJ2-1; D unresolved. Trimming shortened V by 2 bases and J by 7 bases, and 13 bases separated the two germline ends. Germline V lookup: CDR1 SGHRS, CDR2 YFSETQ. CDR3 length: 14 residues. This CDR3 is CASSLDSGRNEQFF. Written as DNA, the CDR3 is TGCGCCAGCAGCTTAGACTCGGGTCGAAATGAGCAGTTCTTC. Using reference TRBV5-1 and TRBJ2-1 for the parts outside the CDR3, the full variable domain is KAGVTQTPRYLIKTRGQQVTLSCSPISGHRSVSWYQQTPGQGLQFLFEYFSETQRNKGNFPGRFSGRQFSNSRSEMNVSTLELGDSALYLCASSLDSGRNEQFFGPGTRLTVL.

A few counts support this clone. The chain employs TRBV9 and TRBJ1-2, with no clear D. V lost 0 bases and J 6 bases, leaving 15 bases between the germline ends. This CDR3 spans 15 amino acids. Germline assignment: CDR1 SGDLS and CDR2 YYNGEE. DNA of the CDR3: TGTGCCAGCAGCGTAGAGCGGCCAGGTTCCCATGGCTACACCTTC. This sequence encodes CASSVERPGSHGYTF.

The chain recombines TRBV7-2 with TRBJ2-1; TRBD1 agrees at 8 bases. V was clipped by 1 base and J by 11 bases; unmatched bases: 7. Germline V gene sequence: CDR1 SGHTA, CDR2 FQGNSA. The CDR3 totals 14 residues. The CDR3 region has the DNA TGTGCCAGCAGCTTAGGGACAGGGATAGTGAAGCAGTTCTTC. Its protein product is CASSLGTGIVKQFF.

The genes are TRBV15 and TRBJ2-5; 8 bases are a match to TRBD1. The CDR3 is made up of 14 amino acids. CDR1 is LNHNV, CDR2 YYDKDF, per germline (reference sequence). Unmatched junction bases numbered 3, after V lost 4 bases and J lost 2 bases. This CDR3 is CATSMGQEQETQYF. In DNA, the CDR3 is TGTGCCACCAGCATGGGACAGGAACAAGAGACCCAGTACTTC.

The chain combines TRBV5-1 with TRBJ2-5, with D tentatively TRBD1 (5 bases). The CDR3 totals 15 residues. Germline V gene sequence: CDR1 SGHRS, CDR2 YFSETQ. The V end was cut by 4 bases, the J end by 4 bases, with 17 bases between. CDR3 DNA sequence: TGCGCCAGCAGCGGGGAAGGGGTTTCAGGAGAGACCCAGTACTTC. This sequence encodes CASSGEGVSGETQYF.

The rearrangement uses TRBV18 and TRBJ2-7; 9 bases are a match to TRBD2. The length of the CDR3 is 18 residues. CDR1 and CDR2 from the germline V gene are KGHSH and LQKENI. Trimming at V came to 3 bases and at J to 3 bases, leaving 15 bases not matched to a gene. The CDR3 loop is CASSPLRGGSGRVYEQYF. CDR3 DNA: TGTGCCAGCTCACCTCTGCGTGGTGGTAGCGGGAGAGTCTACGAGCAGTACTTC. Drawing the rest from reference TRBV18 and TRBJ2-7, the complete variable domain is NAGVMQNPRHLVRRRGQEARLRCSPMKGHSHVYWYRQLPEEGLKFMVYLQKENIIDESGMPKERFSAEFPKEGPSILRIQQVVRGDSAAYFCASSPLRGGSGRVYEQYFGPGTRLTVT.

The chain combines TRBV27 with TRBJ1-5; D is uncertain. CDR1 MNHEY and CDR2 SMNVEV come from the germline V gene (reference sequence). Trimming removed 2 bases at V and 4 bases at J, with 3 bases between. The CDR3 has 12 amino acids. The CDR3 bases are TGTGCCAGCAGTTTAATAAATCAGCCCCAGCATTTT. Encoded protein: CASSLINQPQHF.

This clone was found a few times. This sequence joins TRBV6-1 and TRBJ2-3, with TRBD2 matching 9 bases. Germline assignment: CDR1 MNHNS and CDR2 SASEGT. The CDR3 loop spans 18 amino acids. The V gene end was trimmed by 3 bases and the J gene end by 5 bases; junction bases not matched to a gene: 15. The CDR3 DNA reads as TGTGCCAGCAGTGACACTTATAGGGCGGGAGGGCCGATAGATACGCAGTATTTT. Protein sequence: CASSDTYRAGGPIDTQYF.

This chain connects TRBV5-1 to TRBJ2-7, with 8 bases matching TRBD1. CDR1 and CDR2 (germline): SGHRS, YFSETQ. CDR3 size: 14 residues. Trimming took 3 bases from V and 6 from J; bases not matched to a gene: 8. CDR3 loop: CASSSTGGPGEQYF. DNA of the CDR3: TGCGCCAGCAGCTCTACAGGGGGGCCGGGCGAGCAGTACTTC.